Given below is one T cell receptor (beta chain) in context. The data are from a study of T cells after posttransplantation cyclophosphamide. Busulfan-fludarabine conditioning, marrow transplant, and cyclophosphamide on days +3 and +4 were administered. The CDR3 has 13 residues. The junction had 1 base not matched to a gene; V was cut back by 3 bases and J by 6 bases. The germline CDR1 and CDR2 sequences are LNHNV and YYDKDF (reference sequence). Sequencing was performed with immunoSEQ multiplex PCR; in TCRdb, only in-frame clones are kept and a portion is missing. The sample yields around 40,000 clones, less than 95% seen once.

Sequencing was performed on PBMCs, taken less than 70 days after allogeneic stem cell transplant with posttransplant cyclophosphamide. The sequence came from a male patient aged 55 to 69 who received an allogeneic stem cell transplant from a related donor and was CMV-positive. The graft donor may have given rise to some T cells. The chain links TRBV15 to TRBJ1-2; 10 nucleotides agree with TRBD1. CDR3 protein: CATSRGTGDGYTF. DNA of the CDR3: TGTGCCACCAGCAGGGGGACAGGGGATGGCTACACCTTC.